The following is a T cell receptor beta chain sequence with its context. The data originate from a study of blood T cell repertoires in COVID-19. Overall study context: Samples taken during acute and convalescent COVID-19 were collected in the United States, Italy and Spain.

Under the authors' procedure: Estimates of nucleated cell counts were drawn from the amplification of reference gene primers. Assay: immunoSEQ multiplex PCR; the TCRdb copy retains only in-frame clones and omits some. V and J calls and clone size are given by that table; D and trimming were obtained from the DNA. The sample gives over 200,000 clones, more than 80% of which show up once; 2% to 3% is in the top ten. Seattle patient enrollment occurred during active infection, with longitudinal follow-up thereafter. Trimming left V 2 bases short and J 4 bases short, with 10 bases between. CDR1 and CDR2 (germline): SGHKS, YYEKEE (reference sequence). The CDR3 sequence is 13 residues long.

This receptor was identified in a man aged 25 to 40 with COVID-19, enrolled during active disease. V usage is TRBV5-5 and J usage is TRBJ2-7; weak D call: TRBD1 (5 bases). Sequencing used peripheral blood. CDR3 loop: CASSFRDGYEQYF. Written as DNA, the CDR3 is TGTGCCAGCAGCTTCAGGGATGGGTACGAGCAGTACTTC.